The next 11 T cell receptor beta chains were all read from a single sample in a study of cytomegalovirus exposure and HLA in healthy donors. PCR employed 60 Vbeta and 13 Jbeta primers. Sequencing used immunoSEQ multiplex PCR; TCRdb keeps in-frame clones, though not all of them. The sample has under 100,000 clones; around 75% are singletons. Sequenced: PBMCs. These TCRs come from a man aged 35 to 55 in good health and CMV-seronegative.

This clone was counted only a few times. The J gene is TRBJ2-1, the V gene TRBV7-3; TRBD2 might be the D (6 bases). The CDR3 has 15 amino acids. The V end was cut by 5 bases, the J end by 9 bases, with 20 bases between. The germline gives CDR1 SGHTA, CDR2 FQGTGA. CDR3 sequence reads: CASSEPGLTGSEQFF. In DNA, the CDR3 is TGTGCCAGCAGCGAACCGGGACTCACGGGGAGTGAGCAGTTCTTC. Complete variable domain (other parts from reference TRBV7-3 and TRBJ2-1): GAGVSQTPSNKVTEKGKYVELRCDPISGHTALYWYRQSLGQGPEFLIYFQGTGAADDSGLPNDRFFAVRPEGSVSTLKIQRTERGDSAVYLCASSEPGLTGSEQFFGPGTRLTVL.

In its sample, this clone was seen once. The V call is TRBV21-1, the J call TRBJ2-2; the listed D gene, TRBD1, was not tested against the DNA. TRBV21-1 constitutes a pseudogene. The CDR3 spans 21 residues. In DNA, the CDR3 is TGTGCCAGCAGCAATAGGGGGACAGGGGGTAAAAGAACGGAGAACACCGGGGAGCTGTTTTTT. It encodes CASSNRGTGGKRTENTGELFF.

V is TRBV30 and J is TRBJ2-5; D gene unclear. The germline gives CDR1 GTSNPN, CDR2 SVGIG (reference sequence). Trimming stripped 8 bases from V and 5 bases from J, with 12 bases between. CDR3 length: 11 amino acids. CDR3 amino acids: CAGRLAETQYF. CDR3 DNA: TGTGCCGGGCGCTTGGCCGAGACCCAGTACTTC.

V usage is TRBV7-3 and J usage is TRBJ1-6; 7 bases are shared with TRBD1. V shed 6 bases and J 6 bases; nucleotides not matched to a gene: 8. The CDR3 loop spans 15 amino acids. Looked up from germline, CDR1 is SGHTA and CDR2 is FQGTGA. In nucleotides, the CDR3 is TGTGCCAGCAGAAAGACAGGGCCTCTTAATTCACCCCTCCACTTT. The encoded protein is CASRKTGPLNSPLHF.

V is TRBV30 and J is TRBJ2-5, with 7 bases matching TRBD2. Germline CDR1 GTSNPN, CDR2 SVGIG (reference sequence). The CDR3 length is 16 residues. V lost 3 bases to trimming and J lost 11 bases; unmatched junction nucleotides: 21. The CDR3 DNA sequence: TGTGCCTGGAGGGGGACTTACACGAGCCCCGCGGGGGAGCAGTACTTC. It yields the protein CAWRGTYTSPAGEQYF.

The chain carries TRBV7-9 and TRBJ1-4; D is ambiguous. Trimming left V 1 base short and J 2 bases short, with 17 bases between. Per the germline V gene, CDR1 is SEHNR and CDR2 is FQNEAQ (reference sequence). This CDR3 region has 18 residues. CDR3 loop: CASSLEVVPGSTNEKLFF. In DNA form, the CDR3 reads TGTGCCAGCAGCTTAGAAGTAGTCCCGGGGAGCACTAATGAAAAACTGTTTTTT. Filled out from reference TRBV7-9 and TRBJ1-4, the complete variable domain reads DTGVSQNPRHKITKRGQNVTFRCDPISEHNRLYWYRQTLGQGPEFLTYFQNEAQLEKSRLLSDRFSAERPKGSFSTLEIQRTEQGDSAMYLCASSLEVVPGSTNEKLFFGSGTQLSVL.

V and J are TRBV28 and TRBJ2-7, with D possibly TRBD1 on 6 matching bases. V was clipped by 5 bases and J by 0 bases, with 20 bases between them. From germline, CDR1 is MDHEN and CDR2 SYDVKM. This CDR3 is built from 17 residues. The chain's CDR3 is CASSAHSRDTYSYEQYF. In DNA, the CDR3 is TGTGCCAGCAGTGCTCACTCCCGGGACACGTACTCCTACGAGCAGTACTTC.

This clone has a single count. J is TRBJ2-6 and V is TRBV15, with TRBD1 identical over 10 bases. Germline lookup yields CDR1 LNHNV and CDR2 YYDKDF (reference sequence). The J segment lost 4 bases and the V segment lost 1 base, leaving 10 bases of the junction unmatched. The CDR3 loop spans 19 amino acids. As DNA, the CDR3 is TGTGCCACCAGCAGAGGATTGACAGGGGGCGGAGTAGGGGCCAACGTCCTGACTTTC. Amino acid sequence: CATSRGLTGGGVGANVLTF.

The chain combines TRBV7-9 with TRBJ2-3; D is undetermined. The CDR3 runs 12 residues. Germline assignment: CDR1 SEHNR and CDR2 FQNEAQ (reference sequence). The V gene lost 5 bases and the J gene lost 3 bases, with 6 bases spanning the gap. Written as DNA, the CDR3 is TGTGCCAGCAGCCCTAGGACAGATACGCAGTATTTT. Its translation is CASSPRTDTQYF.

The chain couples TRBV28 to TRBJ2-7; D perhaps matches TRBD2 (7 bases). The CDR3 contains 13 residues. The V end was cut by 5 bases, the J end by 6 bases, with 14 bases between. Per the germline V gene, CDR1 is MDHEN and CDR2 is SYDVKM. CDR3 protein: CASSRSGGREQYF. As DNA, the CDR3 is TGTGCCAGCAGTCGGTCCGGGGGGCGCGAGCAGTACTTC.

The J gene is TRBJ1-3, the V gene TRBV4-1; TRBD1 might be the D (5 bases). V was trimmed by 1 base and J by 2 bases, leaving 6 bases between them. From germline, CDR1 is MGHRA and CDR2 YSYEKL. The CDR3 loop spans 14 amino acids. The CDR3, as DNA: TGCGCCAGCAGCCAAGTGGGGCCTGGAAACACCATATATTTT. Translated, it gives CASSQVGPGNTIYF.